The clone carrying this T cell receptor (beta chain) was recorded only once. Synthetic analogs of TCR templates were spiked into every PCR. TCRdb's copy holds only in-frame clones and misses some; the assay was immunoSEQ multiplex PCR. The table shows roughly 63,000 clones, with around 81% occurring only once. This specimen comes from a study of PD-L1 blockade in urothelial cancer. Across the whole study: The patients first took atezolizumab in 2014, receiving 1,200 mg intravenously every 3 weeks. The number of prior chemotherapy regimens per patient was 0 to 3.

The time point is: pretreatment peripheral blood. Germline lookup yields CDR1 MNHNY and CDR2 SVGAGI (reference sequence). This CDR3 contains 16 residues. The ends lost 4 bases at V and 7 bases at J; junction bases unmatched: 10. The source material was PBMCs, sampled around atezolizumab (anti-PD-L1) treatment. The chain employs TRBV6-6 and TRBJ2-1; 10 nucleotides align to TRBD2. This TCR came from a man aged 65 to 79 with urothelial cancer. CDR3 protein: CASSSLRTSGYNEQFF. The CDR3 bases are TGTGCCAGCAGTTCCCTTAGGACTAGCGGTTATAATGAGCAGTTCTTC.